This T cell receptor (beta chain) originates from a study of type 1 regulatory T cells. Overall study context: An in vitro protocol generated T-allo10, a Tr1-enriched, alloantigen-specific CD4 T cell product.

TCRdb ran MiXCR on the reads and lists one entry per CDR3 protein. The sample has 14,000 to 15,000 distinct CDR3 sequences, about an eighth seen once. Germline V gene sequence: CDR1 GTSNPN, CDR2 SVGIG (reference sequence). Trimming stripped 4 bases from V and 3 bases from J, with 10 bases between. The CDR3 length is 13 residues. This clonotype was counted at least ten times. Its antigen is unidentified. The rearrangement uses TRBV30 and TRBJ1-5; weak D call: TRBD1 (5 bases). This sequence was found in a human donor in good health. Sequenced: cultured T cells, either the whole culture or a sorted T cell fraction (not recorded which). In DNA, the CDR3 is TGTGCCTGGAATGCGGGGCACAATCAGCCCCAGCATTTT. Its translation is CAWNAGHNQPQHF.